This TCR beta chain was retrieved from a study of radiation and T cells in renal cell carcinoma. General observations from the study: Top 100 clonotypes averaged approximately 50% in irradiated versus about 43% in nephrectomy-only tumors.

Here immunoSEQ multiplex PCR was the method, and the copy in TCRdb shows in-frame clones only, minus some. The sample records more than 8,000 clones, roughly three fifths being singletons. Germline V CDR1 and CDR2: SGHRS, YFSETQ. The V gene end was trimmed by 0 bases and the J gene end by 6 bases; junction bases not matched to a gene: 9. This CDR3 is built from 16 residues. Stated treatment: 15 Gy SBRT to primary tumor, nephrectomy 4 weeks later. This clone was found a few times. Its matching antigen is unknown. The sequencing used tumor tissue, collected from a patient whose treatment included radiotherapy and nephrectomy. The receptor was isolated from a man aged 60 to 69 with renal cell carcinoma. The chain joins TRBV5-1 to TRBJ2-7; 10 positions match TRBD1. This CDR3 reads CASSLGLRDRGREQYF. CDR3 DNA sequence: TGCGCCAGCAGCTTGGGCCTCCGAGACAGGGGGCGCGAGCAGTACTTC.